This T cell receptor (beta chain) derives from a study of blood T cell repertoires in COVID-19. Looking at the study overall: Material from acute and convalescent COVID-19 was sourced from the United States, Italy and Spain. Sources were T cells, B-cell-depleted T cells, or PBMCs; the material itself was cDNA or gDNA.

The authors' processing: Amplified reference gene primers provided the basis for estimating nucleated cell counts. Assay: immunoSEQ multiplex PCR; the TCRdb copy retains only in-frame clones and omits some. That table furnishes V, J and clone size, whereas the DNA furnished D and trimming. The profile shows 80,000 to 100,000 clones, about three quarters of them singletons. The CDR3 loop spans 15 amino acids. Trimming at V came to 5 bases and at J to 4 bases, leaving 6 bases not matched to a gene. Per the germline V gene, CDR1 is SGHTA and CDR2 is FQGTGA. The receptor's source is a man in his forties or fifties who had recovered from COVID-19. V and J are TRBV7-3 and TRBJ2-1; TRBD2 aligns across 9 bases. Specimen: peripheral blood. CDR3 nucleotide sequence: TGTGCCAGCAGCCTAGATAGCGGGGGTTACAATGAGCAGTTCTTC. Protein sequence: CASSLDSGGYNEQFF.